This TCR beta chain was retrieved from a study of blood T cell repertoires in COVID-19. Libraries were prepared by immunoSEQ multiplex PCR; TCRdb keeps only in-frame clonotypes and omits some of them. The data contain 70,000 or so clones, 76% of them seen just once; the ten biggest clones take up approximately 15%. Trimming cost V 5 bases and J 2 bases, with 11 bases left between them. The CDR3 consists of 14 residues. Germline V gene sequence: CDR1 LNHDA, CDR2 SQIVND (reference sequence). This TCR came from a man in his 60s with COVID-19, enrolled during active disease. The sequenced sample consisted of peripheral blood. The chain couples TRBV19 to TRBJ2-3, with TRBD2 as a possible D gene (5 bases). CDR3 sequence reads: CASSQGGHTDTQYF. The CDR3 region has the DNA TGTGCCAGTAGTCAAGGCGGGCACACAGATACGCAGTATTTT. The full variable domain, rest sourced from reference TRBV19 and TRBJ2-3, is DGGITQSPKYLFRKEGQNVTLSCEQNLNHDAMYWYRQDPGQGLRLIYYSQIVNDFQKGDIAEGYSVSREKKESFPLTVTSAQKNPTAFYLCASSQGGHTDTQYFGPGTRLTVL.